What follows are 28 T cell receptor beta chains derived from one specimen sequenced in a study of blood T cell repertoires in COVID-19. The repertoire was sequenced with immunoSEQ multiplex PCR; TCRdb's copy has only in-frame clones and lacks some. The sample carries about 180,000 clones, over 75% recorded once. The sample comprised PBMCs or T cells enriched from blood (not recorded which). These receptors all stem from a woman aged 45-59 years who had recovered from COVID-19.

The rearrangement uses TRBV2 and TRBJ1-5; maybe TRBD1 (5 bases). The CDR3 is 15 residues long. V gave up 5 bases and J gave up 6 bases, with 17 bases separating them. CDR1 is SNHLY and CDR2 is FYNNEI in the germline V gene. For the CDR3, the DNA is TGTGCCAGCAGTCCCGACAGCCTGGGGGGTCAGCCCCAGCATTTT. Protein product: CASSPDSLGGQPQHF.

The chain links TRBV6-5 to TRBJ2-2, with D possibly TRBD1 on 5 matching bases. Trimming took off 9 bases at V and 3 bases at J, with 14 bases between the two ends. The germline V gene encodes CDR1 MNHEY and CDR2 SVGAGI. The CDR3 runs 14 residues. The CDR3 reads CASTREFYTGELFF. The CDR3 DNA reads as TGTGCCAGTACCAGGGAATTTTACACCGGGGAGCTGTTTTTT.

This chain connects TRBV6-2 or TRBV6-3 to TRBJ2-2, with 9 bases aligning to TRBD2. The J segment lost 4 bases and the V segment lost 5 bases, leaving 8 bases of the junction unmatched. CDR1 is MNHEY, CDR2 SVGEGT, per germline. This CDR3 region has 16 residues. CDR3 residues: CASSRASGVRTGELFF. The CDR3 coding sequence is TGTGCCAGCAGTCGTGCTAGCGGGGTCCGCACCGGGGAGCTGTTTTTT.

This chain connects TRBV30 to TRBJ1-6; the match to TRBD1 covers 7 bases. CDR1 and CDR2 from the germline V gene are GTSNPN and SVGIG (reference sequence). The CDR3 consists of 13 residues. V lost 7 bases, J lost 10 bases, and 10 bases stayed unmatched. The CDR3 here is CALSQGERSPLHF. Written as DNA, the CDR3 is TGTGCCTTATCGCAGGGGGAGCGGTCACCCCTCCACTTT.

The CDR3 bases are TGTGCCAGCAGCGCCCCGGTTATCGGTGGCTACACCTTC. This encodes CASSAPVIGGYTF. The chain is built from TRBV9 and TRBJ1-2; no firm D call. Germline CDR1 is SGDLS and CDR2 is YYNGEE. V was clipped by 3 bases and J by 7 bases, with 13 bases between them. There are 13 residues in the CDR3.

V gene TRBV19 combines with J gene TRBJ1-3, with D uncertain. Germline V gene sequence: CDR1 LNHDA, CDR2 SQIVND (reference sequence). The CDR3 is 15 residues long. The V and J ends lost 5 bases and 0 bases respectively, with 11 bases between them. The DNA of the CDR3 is TGTGCCAGTAGTGTTGGCCATCTCTCTGGAAACACCATATATTTT. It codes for CASSVGHLSGNTIYF.

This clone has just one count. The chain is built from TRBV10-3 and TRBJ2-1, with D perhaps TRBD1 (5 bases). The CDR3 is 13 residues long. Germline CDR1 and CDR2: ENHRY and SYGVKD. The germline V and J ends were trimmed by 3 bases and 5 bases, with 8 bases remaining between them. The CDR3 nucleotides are TGTGCCATCAGTGAAATAGGGGACAATGAGCAGTTCTTC. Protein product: CAISEIGDNEQFF.

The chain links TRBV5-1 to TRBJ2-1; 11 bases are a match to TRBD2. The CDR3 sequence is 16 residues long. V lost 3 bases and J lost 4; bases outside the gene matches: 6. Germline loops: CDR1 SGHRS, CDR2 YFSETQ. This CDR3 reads CASSSLGTSGYNEQFF. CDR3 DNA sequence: TGCGCCAGCAGCTCGCTCGGGACTAGCGGTTACAATGAGCAGTTCTTC.

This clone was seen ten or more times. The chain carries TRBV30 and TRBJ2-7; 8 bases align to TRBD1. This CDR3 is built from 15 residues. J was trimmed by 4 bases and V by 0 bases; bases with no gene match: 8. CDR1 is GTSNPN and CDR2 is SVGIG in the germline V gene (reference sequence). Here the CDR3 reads CAWSVRQGAKYEQYF. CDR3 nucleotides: TGTGCCTGGAGTGTACGGCAGGGGGCAAAGTACGAGCAGTACTTC.

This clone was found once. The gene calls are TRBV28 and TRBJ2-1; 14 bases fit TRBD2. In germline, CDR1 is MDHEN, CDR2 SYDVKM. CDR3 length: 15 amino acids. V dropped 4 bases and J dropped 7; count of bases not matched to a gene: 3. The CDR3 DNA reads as TGTGCCAGCAGTTCCGGGACTAGCGGGAGTAATGAGCAGTTCTTC. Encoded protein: CASSSGTSGSNEQFF.

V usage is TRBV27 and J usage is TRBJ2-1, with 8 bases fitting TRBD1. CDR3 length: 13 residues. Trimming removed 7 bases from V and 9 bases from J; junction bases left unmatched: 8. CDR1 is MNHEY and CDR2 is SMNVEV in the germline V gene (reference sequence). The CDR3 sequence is CASKPAGGSEQFF. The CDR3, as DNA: TGTGCCAGCAAACCCGCAGGGGGCAGTGAGCAGTTCTTC.

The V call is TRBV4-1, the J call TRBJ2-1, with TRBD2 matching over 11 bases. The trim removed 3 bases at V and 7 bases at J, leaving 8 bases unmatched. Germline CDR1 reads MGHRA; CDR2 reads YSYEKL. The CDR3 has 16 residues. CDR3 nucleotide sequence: TGCGCCAGCAGCCAGCTAATAGCGGGGGGGTGGAATGAGCAGTTCTTC. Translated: CASSQLIAGGWNEQFF.

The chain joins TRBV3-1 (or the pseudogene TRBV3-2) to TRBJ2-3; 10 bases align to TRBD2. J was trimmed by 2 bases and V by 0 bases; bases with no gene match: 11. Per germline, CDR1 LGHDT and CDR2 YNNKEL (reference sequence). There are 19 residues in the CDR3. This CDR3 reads CASSQEVRRLAGDTDTQYF. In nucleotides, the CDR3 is TGTGCCAGCAGCCAAGAGGTACGGCGGCTAGCGGGGGACACAGATACGCAGTATTTT.

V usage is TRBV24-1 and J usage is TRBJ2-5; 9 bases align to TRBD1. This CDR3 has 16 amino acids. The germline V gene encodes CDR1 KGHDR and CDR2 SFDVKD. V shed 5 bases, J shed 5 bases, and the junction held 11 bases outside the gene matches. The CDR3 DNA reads TGTGCCACCAGTGTAGGTTTACAGGGGGCGCGTGAGACCCAGTACTTC. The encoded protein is CATSVGLQGARETQYF.

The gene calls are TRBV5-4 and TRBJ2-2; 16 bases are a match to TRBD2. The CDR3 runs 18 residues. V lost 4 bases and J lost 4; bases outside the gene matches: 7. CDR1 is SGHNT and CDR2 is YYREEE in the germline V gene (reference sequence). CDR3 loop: CASSLGLAGGLGTGELFF. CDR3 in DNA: TGTGCCAGCAGCCTGGGACTAGCGGGAGGGCTAGGCACCGGGGAGCTGTTTTTT.

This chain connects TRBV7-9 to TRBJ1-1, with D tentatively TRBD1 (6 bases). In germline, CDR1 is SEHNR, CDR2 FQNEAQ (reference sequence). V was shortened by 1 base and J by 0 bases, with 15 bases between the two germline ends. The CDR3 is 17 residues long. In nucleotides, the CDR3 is TGTGCCAGCAGCTTAGGATCAGTGAGGGACATGAACACTGAAGCTTTCTTT. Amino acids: CASSLGSVRDMNTEAFF.

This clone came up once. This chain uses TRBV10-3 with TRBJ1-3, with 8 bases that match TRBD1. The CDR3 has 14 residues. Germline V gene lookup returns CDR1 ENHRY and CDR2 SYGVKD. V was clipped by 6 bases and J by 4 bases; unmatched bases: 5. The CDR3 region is CAIRRTGSGNTIYF. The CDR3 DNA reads TGTGCCATCAGGCGGACAGGGTCAGGAAACACCATATATTTT.

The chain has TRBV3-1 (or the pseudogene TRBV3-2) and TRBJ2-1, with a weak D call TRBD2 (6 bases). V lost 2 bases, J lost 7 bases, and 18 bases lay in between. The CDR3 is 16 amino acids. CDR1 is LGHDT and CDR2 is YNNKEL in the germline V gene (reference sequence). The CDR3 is CASSQPRGRAGNEQFF. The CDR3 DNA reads TGTGCCAGCAGCCAACCAAGGGGCCGGGCGGGGAATGAGCAGTTCTTC.

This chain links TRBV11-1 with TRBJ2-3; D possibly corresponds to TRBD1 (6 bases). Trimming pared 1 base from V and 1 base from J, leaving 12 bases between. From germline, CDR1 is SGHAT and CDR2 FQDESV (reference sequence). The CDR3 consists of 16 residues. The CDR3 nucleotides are TGTGCCAGCAGCTTAGGTACAGGGCGGGGCACAGATACGCAGTATTTT. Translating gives CASSLGTGRGTDTQYF.

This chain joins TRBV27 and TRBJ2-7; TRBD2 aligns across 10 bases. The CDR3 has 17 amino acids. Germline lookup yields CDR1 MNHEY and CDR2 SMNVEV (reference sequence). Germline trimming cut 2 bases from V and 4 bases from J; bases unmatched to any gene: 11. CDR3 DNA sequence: TGTGCCAGCAGTTTACCCCGATCGTCTAGCGGGAGTTACGAGCAGTACTTC. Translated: CASSLPRSSSGSYEQYF.

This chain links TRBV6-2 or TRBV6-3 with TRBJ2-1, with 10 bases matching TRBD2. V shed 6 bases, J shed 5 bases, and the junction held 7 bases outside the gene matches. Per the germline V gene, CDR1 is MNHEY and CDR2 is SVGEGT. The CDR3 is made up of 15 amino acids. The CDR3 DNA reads TGTGCCAGCAGCCTATTCGGACTAGCGGACAATGAGCAGTTCTTC. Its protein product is CASSLFGLADNEQFF.

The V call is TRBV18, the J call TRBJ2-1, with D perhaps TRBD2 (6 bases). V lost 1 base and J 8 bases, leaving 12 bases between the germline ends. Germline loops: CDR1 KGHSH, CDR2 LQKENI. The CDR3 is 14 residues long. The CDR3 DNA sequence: TGTGCCAGCTCACCACTATCACTAGCAGATGAGCAGTTCTTC. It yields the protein CASSPLSLADEQFF.

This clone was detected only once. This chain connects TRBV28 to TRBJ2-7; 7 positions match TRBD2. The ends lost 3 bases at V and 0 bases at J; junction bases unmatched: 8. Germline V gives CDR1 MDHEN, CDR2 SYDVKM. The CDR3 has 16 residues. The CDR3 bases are TGTGCCAGCAGTTTGGTTCCGAGCGGGAACTCCTACGAGCAGTACTTC. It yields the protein CASSLVPSGNSYEQYF.

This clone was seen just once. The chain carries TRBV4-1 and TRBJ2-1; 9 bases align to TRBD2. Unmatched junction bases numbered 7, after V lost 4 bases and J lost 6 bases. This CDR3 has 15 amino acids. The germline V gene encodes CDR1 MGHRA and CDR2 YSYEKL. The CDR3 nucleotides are TGCGCCAGCAGCCGATTAGCGGGAGTCTCCAATGAGCAGTTCTTC. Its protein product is CASSRLAGVSNEQFF.

The CDR3 sequence: CASSLNSPGSPLHF. In nucleotides, the CDR3 is TGTGCCAGCAGCTTAAACAGTCCTGGATCACCCCTCCACTTT. The genes are TRBV7-3 and TRBJ1-6; D is uncertain. The CDR3 runs 14 residues. Trimming shortened V by 1 base and J by 10 bases, and 11 bases separated the two germline ends. The V gene's germline CDR1 is SGHTA and CDR2 FQGTGA.

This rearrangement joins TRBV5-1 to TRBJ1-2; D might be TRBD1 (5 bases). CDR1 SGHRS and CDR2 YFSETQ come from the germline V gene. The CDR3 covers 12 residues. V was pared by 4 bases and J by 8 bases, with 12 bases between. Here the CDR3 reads CASSGGVGGYTF. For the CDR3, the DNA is TGCGCCAGCAGCGGAGGGGTAGGCGGCTACACCTTC.

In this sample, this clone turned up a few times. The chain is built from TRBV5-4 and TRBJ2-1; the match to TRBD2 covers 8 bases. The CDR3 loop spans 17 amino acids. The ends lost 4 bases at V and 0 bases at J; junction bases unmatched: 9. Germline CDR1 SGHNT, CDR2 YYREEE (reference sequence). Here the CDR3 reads CASSPPGGMISYNEQFF. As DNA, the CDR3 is TGTGCCAGCAGCCCGCCGGGAGGGATGATCTCCTACAATGAGCAGTTCTTC.

The CDR3 protein is CASSPDRQGNTIYF. The CDR3, as DNA: TGTGCCAGCAGCCCGGACAGGCAAGGAAACACCATATATTTT. The chain recombines TRBV6-5 with TRBJ1-3, with 7 bases that match TRBD1. Germline-derived CDR1 and CDR2 are MNHEY and SVGAGI. The V gene end was trimmed by 6 bases and the J gene end by 4 bases; junction bases not matched to a gene: 6. The CDR3 runs to 14 residues.